These 7 T cell receptor beta chains were sequenced from one sample in a study of early T cells in non-severe SARS-CoV-2 infection. From the 5' RACE reads, TCRdb called clonotypes with MiXCR, one entry per CDR3 protein. The table lists about 49,000 distinct CDR3 sequences, about 10% of them singletons. The specimen was whole blood. Receptors originate from an adult who was a healthcare worker with PCR-confirmed SARS-CoV-2 infection or an uninfected control (not recorded which).

In its sample, this clonotype was seen a few times. V is TRBV28 and J is TRBJ1-5; D gene unclear. Trimming took 3 bases from V and 7 from J, leaving 7 bases between them. Germline V gene sequence: CDR1 MDHEN, CDR2 SYDVKM. The CDR3 loop spans 12 amino acids. The CDR3 nucleotides read TGTGCCAGCAGTTTTAGAGGCCAGCCCCAGCATTTT. This codes for CASSFRGQPQHF.

J is TRBJ2-1 and V is TRBV15, with a tentative D call TRBD1 (6 bases). The germline V and J ends were trimmed by 0 bases and 1 base, with 13 bases remaining between them. Germline CDR1 LNHNV, CDR2 YYDKDF (reference sequence). The CDR3 runs 17 residues. Here the CDR3 reads CATSRDGQYGSYNEQFF. CDR3 nucleotide sequence: TGTGCCACCAGCAGAGATGGACAGTACGGGTCCTACAATGAGCAGTTCTTC.

This sequence joins TRBV4-1 and TRBJ2-2, with 8 bases fitting TRBD2. There are 16 residues in the CDR3. The germline gives CDR1 MGHRA, CDR2 YSYEKL. J was trimmed by 5 bases and V by 4 bases; bases with no gene match: 9. CDR3 in amino acids: CASSPQQLAATGELFF. The CDR3 region has the DNA TGCGCCAGCAGCCCACAGCAACTAGCGGCTACCGGGGAGCTGTTTTTT.

This clonotype appeared many times. V gene TRBV7-2 combines with J gene TRBJ2-2, with 7 bases aligning to TRBD2. The J segment lost 1 base and the V segment lost 5 bases, leaving 4 bases of the junction unmatched. CDR3 size: 15 residues. Germline loops: CDR1 SGHTA, CDR2 FQGNSA. This CDR3 is CASSRSGLNTGELFF. The CDR3 nucleotides read TGTGCCAGCAGCCGTAGCGGGTTGAACACCGGGGAGCTGTTTTTT.

This clonotype has only one observation. The chain links TRBV2 to TRBJ2-3; 10 bases align to TRBD2. Germline V gene data show CDR1 as SNHLY and CDR2 as FYNNEI. With V trimmed by 6 bases and J by 3 bases, 3 bases remained unmatched. The CDR3 contains 14 residues. CDR3 sequence (DNA): TGTGCCAGCAGACGGACTAGCGGTACAGATACGCAGTATTTT. This encodes CASRRTSGTDTQYF.

This clonotype appeared a few times. The chain carries TRBV15 and TRBJ1-1; D is uncertain. Between the trimmed V and J ends, which lost 1 base and 0 bases, there was a span of 6 bases. Germline V lookup: CDR1 LNHNV, CDR2 YYDKDF (reference sequence). This CDR3 contains 14 residues. This chain's CDR3 is CATSRGGMNTEAFF. The CDR3 DNA reads TGTGCCACCAGCAGAGGTGGAATGAACACTGAAGCTTTCTTT.

This clonotype was counted only a few times. V and J are TRBV25-1 and TRBJ2-7; D gene ambiguous. The germline V and J ends were trimmed by 7 bases and 3 bases, with 13 bases remaining between them. The CDR3 contains 13 residues. Per the germline V gene, CDR1 is MGHDK and CDR2 is SYGVNS. Here the CDR3 DNA reads TGTGCCAGCATTGGTCCGCGAAGCTACGAGCAGTACTTC. This gives the protein CASIGPRSYEQYF.